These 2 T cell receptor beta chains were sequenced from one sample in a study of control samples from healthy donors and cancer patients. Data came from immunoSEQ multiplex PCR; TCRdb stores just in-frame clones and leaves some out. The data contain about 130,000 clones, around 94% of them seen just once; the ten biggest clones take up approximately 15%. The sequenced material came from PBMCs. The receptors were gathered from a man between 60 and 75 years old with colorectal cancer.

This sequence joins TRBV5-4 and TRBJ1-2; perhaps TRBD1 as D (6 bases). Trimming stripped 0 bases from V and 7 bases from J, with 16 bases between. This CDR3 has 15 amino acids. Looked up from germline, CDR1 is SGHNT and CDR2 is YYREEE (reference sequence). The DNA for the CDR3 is TGTGCCAGCAGCTTGGAGTGGGCAGGGGATAGTGGCTACACCTTC. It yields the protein CASSLEWAGDSGYTF. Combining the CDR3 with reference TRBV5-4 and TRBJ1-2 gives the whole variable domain ETGVTQSPTHLIKTRGQQVTLRCSSQSGHNTVSWYQQALGQGPQFIFQYYREEENGRGNFPPRFSGLQFPNYSSELNVNALELDDSALYLCASSLEWAGDSGYTFGSGTRLTVV.

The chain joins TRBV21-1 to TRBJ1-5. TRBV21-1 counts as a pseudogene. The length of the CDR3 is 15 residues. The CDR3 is CAIHGGDGSNQPQHF. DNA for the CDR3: TGTGCCATCCATGGGGGAGATGGAAGCAATCAGCCCCAGCATTTT.